This T cell receptor (beta chain) was sequenced during a study of OX40 agonist ivuxolimab in advanced cancers. The wider study: Enrolled patients in dose escalation had cancers that were hepatocellular carcinoma, melanoma, renal cell or head and neck cancer.

Study-wide results and limits: Both CD4+ and CD8+ T cell populations in blood had undergone clonal expansion by week 6 at 0.1 to 3.0 mg/kg.

Profiled with immunoSEQ multiplex PCR; TCRdb holds only in-frame clones, not every one. Among over 60,000 clones, around 87% were seen once, and the ten largest hold 0.85% to 0.95%. On this clone: What it recognizes is unknown.

Looked up from germline, CDR1 is LNHDA and CDR2 is SQIVND (reference sequence). The CDR3 has 12 amino acids. V was clipped by 3 bases and J by 3 bases, with 3 bases between them. The sequence was collected from an adult with an advanced solid tumor such as melanoma, head and neck, liver or kidney cancer. This sample comprised CD4+ or CD8+ T cells sorted from blood, obtained in a trial of the OX40 agonist ivuxolimab. The V and J genes are TRBV19 and TRBJ2-1, with no clear D. CDR3 in DNA: TGTGCCAGTAGTATGGGCTACAATGAGCAGTTCTTC. Its protein is CASSMGYNEQFF.